The clone carrying this TCR beta chain was recorded at least ten times. Per germline, CDR1 SGHAT and CDR2 FQNNGV. The CDR3 sequence is 17 residues long. Trimming removed 4 bases at V and 4 bases at J, with 20 bases between. This sample is drawn from a study of CD8 T cells in ankylosing spondylitis. MiXCR, applied by TCRdb to the 5' RACE reads, yields one record per CDR3 protein. The sample holds fewer than 250,000 distinct CDR3 sequences, roughly a tenth seen once. The clonotype was recovered from a male donor with ankylosing spondylitis or in good health (not recorded which). The chain combines TRBV11-2 with TRBJ2-1, with D perhaps matching TRBD1 or TRBD2 (6 bases each). The sequenced sample consisted of blood, either unsorted or a sorted T cell fraction (not recorded which). CDR3 in DNA: TGTGCCAGCAGCTACAGGCCGGGGGACACGAGTTACAATGAGCAGTTCTTC. As protein: CASSYRPGDTSYNEQFF.